This T cell receptor (beta chain) was documented in a study of T cells in Graves' hyperthyroidism and ophthalmopathy. Study-level background: Pretreatment peripheral blood was obtained at initial diagnosis.

It was RNA transcripts that yielded the amplified TCR beta CDR3 regions. TCR CDR3 underwent first-round RT-PCR with the HTBI primer set. One entry per CDR3 protein results from TCRdb running MiXCR on the multiplex PCR reads. The table has 300,000 to 400,000 distinct CDR3 sequences, approximately 14% seen once. Deletions cut 5 bases from V and 8 bases from J, with 24 bases between. The CDR3 totals 16 residues. The germline CDR1 and CDR2 sequences are SGHTA and FQGNSA. Fresh peripheral blood, roughly 9.8 ml of it, supplied the PBMCs. This clonotype has a count of ten or more. V and J are TRBV7-2 and TRBJ1-2, with a tentative D call TRBD1 (5 bases). This sequence originates from a woman in her sixties or seventies with Graves' hyperthyroidism. The sample was blood. CDR3 coding DNA: TGTGCCAGCAGCCCTGGGGGGGGTCGGCGTTCGGAAGGCTACACCTTC. Amino acids: CASSPGGGRRSEGYTF.